The clone carrying this T cell receptor beta chain appeared once. On cycle 4 day 1 and cycle 7 day 1, as well as at baseline, blood was sampled. The data were taken from a study of OX40 agonist ivuxolimab in advanced cancers. Study overall: The patients received agonistic anti-OX40 (CD134) antibody ivuxolimab.

The method was immunoSEQ multiplex PCR; TCRdb's version includes in-frame clones alone and lacks a portion of them. The data hold some 35,000 clones, with about 74% observed a single time. The sample in question was CD4+ or CD8+ T cells sorted from blood, obtained in a trial of the OX40 agonist ivuxolimab. The sequence was obtained from an adult with an advanced solid tumor such as melanoma, head and neck, liver or kidney cancer.

The CDR3 protein is CAWSQQGTYEQYF. In DNA form, the CDR3 reads TGTGCCTGGAGTCAACAGGGGACCTACGAGCAGTACTTC. The rearrangement links TRBV30 to TRBJ2-7; 7 nucleotides agree with TRBD1. From germline, CDR1 is GTSNPN and CDR2 SVGIG (reference sequence). V lost 2 bases, J lost 2 bases, and 3 bases stayed unmatched. This CDR3 comprises 13 residues.